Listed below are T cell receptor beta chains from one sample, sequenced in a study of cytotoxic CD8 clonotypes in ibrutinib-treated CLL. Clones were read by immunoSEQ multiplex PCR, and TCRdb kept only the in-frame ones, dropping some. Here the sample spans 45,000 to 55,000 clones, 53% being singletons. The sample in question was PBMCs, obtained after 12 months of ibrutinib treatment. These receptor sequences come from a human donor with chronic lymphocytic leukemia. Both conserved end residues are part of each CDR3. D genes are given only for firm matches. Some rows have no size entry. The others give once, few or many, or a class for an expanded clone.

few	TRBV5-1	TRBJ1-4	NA	CASSWTGANEKLFF	TGCGCCAGCAGCTGGACTGGGGCTAATGAAAAACTGTTTTTT
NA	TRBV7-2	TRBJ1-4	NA	CASAGQGGRDEKLFF	TGTGCCAGCGCAGGGCAGGGAGGTAGGGATGAAAAACTGTTTTTT
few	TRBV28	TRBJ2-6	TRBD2	CASRLAGDSGANVLTF	TGTGCCAGCAGACTAGCGGGGGACTCTGGGGCCAACGTCCTGACTTTC
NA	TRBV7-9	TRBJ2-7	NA	CASSLGVGEQYF	TGTGCCAGCAGCTTAGGGGTAGGCGAGCAGTACTTC
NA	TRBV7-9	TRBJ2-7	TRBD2	CASSPAGGPYEQYF	TGTGCCAGCAGCCCAGCGGGAGGGCCCTACGAGCAGTACTTC
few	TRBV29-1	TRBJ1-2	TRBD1	CSVTGTGAGYTF	TGCAGCGTAACCGGGACAGGGGCGGGCTACACCTTC
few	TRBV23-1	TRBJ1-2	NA	CASSHGGYTF	TGCGCCAGCAGTCACGGCGGCTACACCTTC
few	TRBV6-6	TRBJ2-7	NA	CASTPDSYEQYF	TGTGCCAGCACCCCTGACAGCTACGAGCAGTACTTC
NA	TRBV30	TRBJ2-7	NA	CAWSDRALHGYEQYF	TGTGCCTGGAGCGACCGGGCCCTCCATGGCTACGAGCAGTACTTC
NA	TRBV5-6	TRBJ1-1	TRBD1	CASSFFDRDTEAFF	TGTGCCAGCAGCTTCTTTGACAGGGACACTGAAGCTTTCTTT
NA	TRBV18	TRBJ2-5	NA	CASSQDGGRETQYF	TGTGCCAGCTCACAAGACGGGGGCCGAGAGACCCAGTACTTC
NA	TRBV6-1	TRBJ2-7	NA	CASSEALGGLKDEQYF	TGTGCCAGCAGTGAAGCGCTTGGGGGCCTGAAGGACGAGCAGTACTTC
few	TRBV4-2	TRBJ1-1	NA	CASSQALATEAFF	TGTGCCAGCAGCCAGGCCCTCGCGACTGAAGCTTTCTTT
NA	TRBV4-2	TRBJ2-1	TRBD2	CASSPISGDSYNEQFF	TGTGCCAGCAGCCCAATTAGCGGGGACTCCTACAATGAGCAGTTCTTC
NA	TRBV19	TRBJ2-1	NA	CASSIAGVEQFF	TGTGCCAGTAGTATAGCCGGAGTTGAGCAGTTCTTC
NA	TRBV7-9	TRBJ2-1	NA	CASSPEGDNEQFF	TGTGCCAGCAGCCCCGAGGGCGACAATGAGCAGTTCTTC
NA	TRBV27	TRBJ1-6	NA	CASSLGHAGGGNSPLHF	TGTGCCAGCAGTTTGGGGCACGCGGGCGGGGGTAATTCACCCCTCCACTTT
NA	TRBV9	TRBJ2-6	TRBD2	CASSPRLAGALGANVLTF	TGTGCCAGCAGCCCTCGACTAGCGGGAGCTCTTGGGGCCAACGTCCTGACTTTC